What follows describes a single T cell receptor (beta chain). The use of a sample-barcoded 5' primer and a J-beta primer mix characterized a second PCR of 7 to 11 cycles. TCRdb ran MiXCR on the 5' RACE reads and lists one entry per CDR3 protein. The data contain 450,000 to 600,000 distinct CDR3 sequences, around 27% of them singletons. The data derive from a study of blood T cells in healthy people across ages. In each sample, at least 7 million PBMCs were isolated. The CDR3 runs 16 residues. CDR1 and CDR2 (germline): LGHDT, YNNKEL (reference sequence). The sample was also linked to a second study, of T cells of mothers and their children. That paper states: Related mother-child pairs showed slightly, non-significantly higher overlap than unrelated pairs.

This sequence was found in a boy aged 2-15 years in good health. The J gene is TRBJ2-5, the V gene TRBV3-1; TRBD2 agrees at 10 bases. The end of the DNA is better explained by TRBJ2-1, so the J call may be wrong. The specimen was blood. The CDR3 loop is CASSQLAGGRLDEQFF. Written as DNA, the CDR3 is TGTGCCAGCAGCCAGTTAGCGGGGGGACGTCTCGATGAGCAGTTCTTC.